This T cell receptor beta chain was found in a study of T cells in localized non-small cell lung cancer. Assay used: immunoSEQ multiplex PCR; TCRdb lists only in-frame clones, some missing. The sample has around 31,000 clones; roughly nine tenths are singletons. Study findings and constraints: The study sequenced only one region of the tumor. As a result, intratumor heterogeneity could not be excluded and remains possible. A median approximately 61 of the top 100 tumor clones appeared in adjacent lung. Uninvolved adjacent lung had higher T cell clonality than tumor and all other tissues.

About this clone itself: Its antigen is unknown.

The material was peripheral blood, obtained before any cancer treatment. The sequence was collected from a woman aged 35-70 years with stage I lung adenocarcinoma.

In DNA, the CDR3 is TGTGCCAGCAGCCCCCTGGGGCAAATGAACACTGAAGCTTTCTTT. This gives the protein CASSPLGQMNTEAFF. The chain recombines TRBV5-4 with TRBJ1-1; D is perhaps TRBD1 (5 bases). The CDR3 has 15 residues. In germline, CDR1 is SGHNT, CDR2 YYREEE (reference sequence). Deletions cut 4 bases from V and 0 bases from J, with 13 bases between.